Listed below are T cell receptor beta chains from one sample, sequenced in a study of cytomegalovirus exposure and HLA in healthy donors. Sequenced by immunoSEQ multiplex PCR; TCRdb stores in-frame clones only, minus some. The sample lists about 160,000 clones, 75% to 85% occurring once. The source material was PBMCs. These receptors all stem from a woman under 30 in good health and CMV-seronegative. The CDR3 runs from the conserved cysteine through the conserved F or W. Fields, in order: V gene, D gene, CDR3 length, J gene, clone size, CDR3 DNA, CDR3 protein. A D gene is named only where the DNA matches it firmly. Clone size is shown for a subset of rows, as once, few, many or a class of expanded clone.

TRBV5-1	TRBD2	15	TRBJ2-1	NA	TGCGCCAGCAGTATTACTAGCGGGGTTTACAATGAGCAGTTCTTC	CASSITSGVYNEQFF
TRBV27	NA	14	TRBJ2-7	NA	TGTGCCAGCAGGGCGGGACAGACACACTACGAGCAGTACTTC	CASRAGQTHYEQYF
TRBV10-3	TRBD1	14	TRBJ2-7	NA	TGTGCCATCAGTGAAGGGACAGGTGGGTACGAGCAGTACTTC	CAISEGTGGYEQYF
TRBV14	TRBD2	17	TRBJ2-2	NA	TGTGCCAGCAGCCAATACCCTAGGGAGGGAGATGCCGGGGAGCTGTTTTTT	CASSQYPREGDAGELFF
TRBV25-1	NA	13	TRBJ1-1	few	TGTGCCAGCAGTATTGGGACACCTGGTACGGCTTTCTTT	CASSIGTPGTAFF
TRBV7-3	TRBD1	16	TRBJ2-2	NA	TGTGCCAGCAGCCGATCGACAGGGGGAAACACCGGGGAGCTGTTTTTT	CASSRSTGGNTGELFF
TRBV6-6	NA	16	TRBJ1-4	NA	TGTGCCAGCAGTAACAAGGGAGTTATCTTCGGTGAAAAACTGTTTTTT	CASSNKGVIFGEKLFF
TRBV7-9	NA	14	TRBJ2-2	NA	TGTTCCAGCAGCTTAGATCAGTTTCGTGGGGAGCTGTTTTTT	CSSSLDQFRGELFF
TRBV29-1	TRBD1	13	TRBJ2-7	NA	TGCAGCACCGGGACAGGGGTGTTCCACGAGCAGTACTTC	CSTGTGVFHEQYF
TRBV28	NA	18	TRBJ1-1	few	TGTGCCAGCAGTTTATTGCCGGATAGGGAGTCGATGAACACTGAAGCTTTCTTT	CASSLLPDRESMNTEAFF
TRBV7-3	TRBD2	17	TRBJ2-1	NA	TGTGCCAGCAGCTTAATTCCCGGGACTAGCGGTTACAATGAGCAGTTCTTC	CASSLIPGTSGYNEQFF
TRBV18	NA	14	TRBJ2-7	NA	TGTGCCAGCTCACCGACAGCCACCTCCTACGAGCAGTACTTC	CASSPTATSYEQYF
TRBV6-1	TRBD1	15	TRBJ1-2	NA	TGTGCCAGCAGGGCGACAGGGGTTCTGCACTATGGCTACACCTTC	CASRATGVLHYGYTF
TRBV28	TRBD1	15	TRBJ1-2	NA	TGTGCCAGCAGGCCCGGGACAGGGGCTAGCTATGGCTACACCTTC	CASRPGTGASYGYTF
TRBV13	TRBD2	16	TRBJ2-5	NA	TGTGCCAGCAGCTTAACTTCTAGCGGTAGGGAGGAGACCCAGTACTTC	CASSLTSSGREETQYF
TRBV11-2	NA	20	TRBJ2-4	NA	TGTGCCAGCAGCTTAGAAAACTGGGGGCGCGGTCCCCTAGCCAAAAACATTCAGTACTTC	CASSLENWGRGPLAKNIQYF
TRBV7-3	NA	16	TRBJ1-5	NA	TGTGCCAGCAGGGACAAGGGACACCATAGCAATCAGCCCCAGCATTTT	CASRDKGHHSNQPQHF
TRBV10-3	TRBD2	16	TRBJ2-1	NA	TGTGCCATCAGTGGTACACTAGCGGGAGTATACAATGAGCAGTTCTTC	CAISGTLAGVYNEQFF
TRBV14	NA	13	TRBJ1-4	NA	TGTGCCAGCAGCCAACGACAGAATGAAAAACTGTTTTTT	CASSQRQNEKLFF
TRBV23-1	NA	16	TRBJ2-1	NA	TGCGCCAGCAGTCTCACCGGTCGGGGAAGCTACAATGAGCAGTTCTTC	CASSLTGRGSYNEQFF
TRBV6-6	NA	13	TRBJ1-6	NA	TGTGCCAATCAGGAATCCTCTGATTCACCCCTCCACTTT	CANQESSDSPLHF
TRBV18	NA	15	TRBJ1-6	NA	TGTGCCAGCCGTGGGACTGATAGCGCTAATTCACCCCTCCACTTT	CASRGTDSANSPLHF
TRBV7-9	TRBD1	17	TRBJ2-1	NA	TGTGCCAGCAGCTTCTCCCCCCTGGGACAGGGACACAATGAGCAGTTCTTC	CASSFSPLGQGHNEQFF
TRBV11-2	NA	15	TRBJ2-7	NA	TGTGCCAGCAGCTTAGTGACAGGCAATACCTACGAGCAGTACTTC	CASSLVTGNTYEQYF
TRBV6-1	NA	12	TRBJ2-7	NA	TGTGCCAGCAGCCTAGACGGTTACGAGCAGTACTTC	CASSLDGYEQYF
TRBV5-8	NA	12	TRBJ1-3	NA	TGTGCCAGCAGTCTCACTCGAAACACCATATATTTT	CASSLTRNTIYF
TRBV5-1	TRBD2	15	TRBJ2-7	NA	TGCGCCAGCAGCTCGACTAGCGGGAGGGGGTACGAGCAGTACTTC	CASSSTSGRGYEQYF
TRBV5-1	TRBD1	15	TRBJ2-5	NA	TGCGCCAGCAGCACATACGGGACAGAACAAGAGACCCAGTACTTC	CASSTYGTEQETQYF
TRBV5-1	TRBD2	15	TRBJ2-7	NA	TGCGCCAGCAGCTTGCTGCCGGGAGGGTACTACGAGCAGTACTTC	CASSLLPGGYYEQYF
TRBV7-3	TRBD1	15	TRBJ2-2	NA	TGTGCCAGCAGTCTGGTAGGGGGCCCAGCCGGGGAGCTGTTTTTT	CASSLVGGPAGELFF
TRBV4-1	NA	16	TRBJ2-7	NA	TGCGCCAGCAGCCAAGAGCACCCGGGACTTTCCTACGAGCAGTACTTC	CASSQEHPGLSYEQYF
TRBV6-5	TRBD2	14	TRBJ2-1	NA	TGTGCCAGCAGGCTGGGACTAGCGGACAATGAGCAGTTCTTC	CASRLGLADNEQFF
TRBV29-1	NA	14	TRBJ1-2	NA	TGCAGCGTGTGGGAATCCGACAGGAGGTATGGCTACACCTTC	CSVWESDRRYGYTF
TRBV6-1	NA	15	TRBJ1-5	NA	TGTGCCAGCAGTGAAGATGGGGCTAGCAATCAGCCCCAGCATTTT	CASSEDGASNQPQHF
TRBV14	NA	13	TRBJ1-4	once	TGTGCCAGCAGCCATCAGGGCGCTGAAAAACTGTTTTTT	CASSHQGAEKLFF